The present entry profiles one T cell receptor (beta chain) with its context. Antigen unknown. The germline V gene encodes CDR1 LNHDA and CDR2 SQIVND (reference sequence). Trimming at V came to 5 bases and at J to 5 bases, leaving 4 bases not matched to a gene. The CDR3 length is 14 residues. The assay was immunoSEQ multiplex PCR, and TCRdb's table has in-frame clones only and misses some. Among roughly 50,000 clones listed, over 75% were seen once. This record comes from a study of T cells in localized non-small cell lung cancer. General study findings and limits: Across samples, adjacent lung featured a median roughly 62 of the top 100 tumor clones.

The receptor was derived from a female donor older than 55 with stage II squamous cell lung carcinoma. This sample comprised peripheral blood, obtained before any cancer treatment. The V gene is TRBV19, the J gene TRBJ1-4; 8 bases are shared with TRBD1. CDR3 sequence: CASSRTGINEKLFF. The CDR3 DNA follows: TGTGCCAGTAGTCGGACAGGGATAAATGAAAAACTGTTTTTT.